This T cell receptor beta chain stems from a study of spatial heterogeneity in lung cancer. Described time point: sample taken at primary tumor resection. Unsorted whole RNA from tumor, nontumor lung or frozen PBMC underwent sequencing. Patients with untreated early-stage non-small cell lung cancer, numbering 72, were the donors. V dropped 10 bases and J dropped 0 bases, with 14 bases sitting between them. Looked up from germline, CDR1 is MDHEN and CDR2 is SYDVKM. CDR3 length: 14 residues. There are many counts of this clonotype. For a library built for alpha chains, this beta chain is a stray read; little rests on its size. Each TCR cDNA molecule carried a unique molecular identifier. TCRdb re-analysed the 5' RACE reads in MiXCR, keeping a single row per CDR3 protein. The data contain some 7,000 distinct CDR3 sequences, around 7% of them singletons.

The specimen comprised PBMCs, sampled at surgery. The TCR sequence derives from a male donor with early-stage non-small cell lung cancer. This sequence joins TRBV28 and TRBJ2-3, with D possibly being TRBD2 (6 bases). The chain's CDR3 is CATEGGVSTDTQYF. The CDR3 region has the DNA TGTGCCACGGAGGGCGGGGTTAGCACAGATACGCAGTATTTT.